These T cell receptor beta chains were read from a single sample in a study of glioma-infiltrating T cells. TCRdb analysed the multiplex PCR reads with MiXCR anew, one entry per CDR3 protein. The table lists roughly 100,000 distinct CDR3 sequences, around 28% of them singletons. The sequencing input was glioma tissue, nonneoplastic brain tissue, or PBMCs (not recorded which). The receptors stem from a human donor with low-grade glioma or glioblastoma, undergoing nonglioma brain surgery, or in good health (not recorded which). The CDR3 runs from the conserved cysteine through the conserved F or W. D genes are given only for firm matches. A clone size is listed for some rows: how often the clone was seen (once, few, many), or a class if it is expanded.

D	V	length	J	size	CDR3	DNA
NA	TRBV7-9	14	TRBJ1-5	few	CASSSKGPNQPQHF	TGTGCCAGCAGCTCAAAAGGGCCCAATCAGCCCCAGCATTTT
TRBD1	TRBV28	11	TRBJ2-7	many	CACRGNYEQYF	TGTGCCTGCAGGGGGAACTACGAGCAGTACTTC
NA	TRBV5-1	14	TRBJ1-2	NA	CASRGVLTNYGYTF	TGCGCCAGCCGCGGAGTGTTAACTAACTATGGCTACACCTTC
NA	TRBV11-2	15	TRBJ2-3	many	CASQGRGPSTDTQYF	TGTGCCAGCCAGGGGAGGGGGCCCTCCACAGATACGCAGTATTTT
NA	TRBV7-3	15	TRBJ2-7	few	CASSLGPPAFTEQYF	TGTGCCAGCAGCTTAGGACCCCCTGCCTTCACCGAGCAGTACTTC
NA	TRBV4-3	15	TRBJ2-7	many	CASSPTTGNSYEQYF	TGCGCCAGCAGCCCAACAACCGGGAACTCCTACGAGCAGTACTTC
NA	TRBV12-3/TRBV12-4	14	TRBJ1-6	few	CASSLASQDSPLHF	TGTGCCAGCAGTTTAGCGAGCCAGGATTCACCCCTCCACTTT
NA	TRBV12-3/TRBV12-4	13	TRBJ1-5	many	CASSRGTWQPQHF	TGTGCCAGCAGTCGGGGTACTTGGCAGCCCCAGCATTTT
NA	TRBV4-3	14	TRBJ1-1	many	CASSQVLYRDEAFF	TGCGCCAGCAGCCAAGTATTATACAGAGATGAAGCTTTCTTT
NA	TRBV29-1	15	TRBJ1-1	NA	CSVERMVAINTEAFF	TGCAGCGTTGAAAGAATGGTGGCGATAAACACTGAAGCTTTCTTT
TRBD1	TRBV7-9	14	TRBJ2-7	NA	CASSQRPGQGGQYF	TGTGCCAGCAGCCAACGCCCGGGACAGGGAGGGCAGTACTTC
TRBD1	TRBV7-9	14	TRBJ2-3	many	CASSSGTGDNTQYF	TGTGCCAGCAGCTCCGGGACAGGTGATAATACGCAGTATTTT
NA	TRBV20-1	14	TRBJ1-5	many	CSATWTATGQPQHF	TGCAGTGCTACGTGGACCGCTACCGGTCAGCCCCAGCATTTT
NA	TRBV5-6	13	TRBJ1-2	NA	CASSLRQTNGYTF	TGTGCCAGCAGCTTAAGACAGACCAATGGCTACACCTTC
NA	TRBV20-1	11	TRBJ2-7	NA	CSAGGPYEQYF	TGCAGTGCTGGTGGACCTTACGAGCAGTACTTC
TRBD1	TRBV18	13	TRBJ2-5	NA	CASSPGQSQTQYF	TGTGCCAGCTCACCGGGACAGAGCCAGACCCAGTACTTC
TRBD2	TRBV7-2	16	TRBJ2-3	few	CASSLDSGGNTDTQYF	TGTGCCAGCAGCTTAGATAGCGGGGGGAACACAGATACGCAGTATTTT
TRBD1	TRBV4-2	17	TRBJ2-1	few	CASSQSQGTGDYNEQFF	TGTGCCAGCAGCCAAAGTCAGGGGACAGGGGACTACAATGAGCAGTTCTTC
NA	TRBV7-9	14	TRBJ1-1	few	CASDSLRGNTEAFF	TGTGCCAGCGACAGTCTCCGGGGGAACACTGAAGCTTTCTTT
NA	TRBV7-2	13	TRBJ2-7	few	CASSPIGGYEQYF	TGTGCCAGCAGCCCGATCGGGGGATACGAGCAGTACTTC
NA	TRBV30	12	TRBJ1-2	NA	CARRGGAGGYTF	TGTGCCCGGAGAGGGGGGGCAGGCGGCTACACCTTC
TRBD2	TRBV28	17	TRBJ2-5	NA	CASSFGFSGTGQETQYF	TGTGCCAGCAGTTTCGGGTTTAGCGGGACCGGCCAAGAGACCCAGTACTTC
NA	TRBV27	19	TRBJ1-6	many	CASSLLKVVGGSYNSPLHF	TGTGCCAGCAGTTTATTAAAGGTGGTAGGTGGTTCCTATAATTCACCCCTCCACTTT
TRBD1	TRBV12-3/TRBV12-4	13	TRBJ1-5	many	CASRPGQDQPQHF	TGTGCCAGCAGACCGGGACAGGATCAGCCCCAGCATTTT
NA	TRBV2	14	TRBJ2-7	NA	CASSEQGGVGEQYF	TGTGCCAGCAGTGAACAGGGAGGAGTAGGGGAGCAGTACTTC
NA	TRBV18	16	TRBJ2-7	NA	CASSQLTGPNYYERYF	TGTGCCAGCTCCCAGCTAACCGGGCCAAACTACTACGAGCGGTACTTC
NA	TRBV4-2	16	TRBJ1-5	once	CASSQDLRGINHPQHF	TGTGCCAGCAGCCAAGATTTAAGGGGGATCAATCATCCCCAGCATTTT
NA	TRBV6-1	11	TRBJ1-1	many	CATRQVTEAFF	TGTGCCACCCGACAGGTCACTGAAGCTTTCTTT
NA	TRBV19	14	TRBJ1-1	many	CASSDWSLNTEAFF	TGTGCCAGTAGTGACTGGAGTCTGAACACTGAAGCTTTCTTT
TRBD1	TRBV7-2	15	TRBJ2-3	many	CASSFWTGVPDTQYF	TGTGCCAGCAGCTTTTGGACAGGGGTCCCAGATACGCAGTATTTT